The 25 T cell receptor beta chains below come from one sample, sequenced in a study of cytotoxic CD8 clonotypes in ibrutinib-treated CLL. The repertoire was sequenced with immunoSEQ multiplex PCR; TCRdb's copy has only in-frame clones and lacks some. The sample holds fewer than 400,000 clones, over 60% seen once. The sample consisted of PBMCs, taken after 36 months of ibrutinib treatment. The receptors come from a human donor with chronic lymphocytic leukemia.

There are a few counts of this clone. The V and J genes are TRBV4-2 and TRBJ1-1; D is unresolved. Germline CDR1 is LGHNA and CDR2 is YNFKEQ. The CDR3 is made up of 16 amino acids. V was shortened by 5 bases and J by 1 base, with 17 bases between the two germline ends. The DNA of the CDR3 is TGTGCCAGCAGCATAGGAGGGAGTAGGCCGAACACTGAAGCTTTCTTT. Protein: CASSIGGSRPNTEAFF.

The J gene is TRBJ2-1, the V gene TRBV12-5; D not resolved. Germline CDR1 reads LGHNT; CDR2 reads FRNRAP. The CDR3 spans 16 residues. Trimming cost V 1 base and J 4 bases, with 14 bases left between them. CDR3: CASGLGARPPYNEQFF. CDR3 DNA sequence: TGTGCTAGTGGTTTGGGGGCCCGGCCACCATACAATGAGCAGTTCTTC.

The chain has TRBV11-1 and TRBJ2-2, with 7 nucleotides matching TRBD1. The V gene end was trimmed by 1 base and the J gene end by 4 bases; junction bases not matched to a gene: 6. CDR3 length equals 16 residues. Germline assignment: CDR1 SGHAT and CDR2 FQDESV (reference sequence). The CDR3 DNA is TGTGCCAGCAGCTTAGACAGGGGAAGAGTCACCGGGGAGCTGTTTTTT. Protein product: CASSLDRGRVTGELFF. Variable domain in full (rest from reference TRBV11-1 and TRBJ2-2): EAEVAQSPRYKITEKSQAVAFWCDPISGHATLYWYRQILGQGPELLVQFQDESVVDDSQLPKDRFSAERLKGVDSTLKIQPAELGDSAMYLCASSLDRGRVTGELFFGEGSRLTVL.

The V gene is TRBV4-1, the J gene TRBJ2-7; D might be TRBD1 or TRBD2, each matching 5 bases. V lost 3 bases to trimming and J lost 4 bases, with 13 bases between them. Germline-derived CDR1 and CDR2 are MGHRA and YSYEKL. This CDR3 has 14 amino acids. CDR3 bases: TGCGCCAGCAGCCAGAGATCTGGGGGATACGAGCAGTACTTC. Amino acid sequence: CASSQRSGGYEQYF.

On this clone: This same CDR3 is encoded by further DNA sequences in the sample. The V and J genes are TRBV5-4 and TRBJ1-5; tentatively, D is TRBD1 (6 bases). V was shortened by 5 bases and J by 3 bases, with 12 bases between the two germline ends. CDR3 length equals 14 residues. Looked up from germline, CDR1 is SGHNT and CDR2 is YYREEE (reference sequence). The CDR3 loop reads CASSLGGDNQPQHF. The DNA of the CDR3 is TGTGCCAGCAGTCTGGGGGGCGACAATCAGCCCCAGCATTTT.

The V call is TRBV5-1, the J call TRBJ2-3; possibly TRBD2 for D (6 bases). The germline V and J ends were trimmed by 0 bases and 0 bases, with 11 bases remaining between them. Germline loops: CDR1 SGHRS, CDR2 YFSETQ. The CDR3 is 16 residues long. The CDR3 loop reads CASSLVPGGSTDTQYF. The CDR3 DNA is TGCGCCAGCAGCTTGGTTCCCGGGGGAAGCACAGATACGCAGTATTTT. Complete variable domain (other parts from reference TRBV5-1 and TRBJ2-3): KAGVTQTPRYLIKTRGQQVTLSCSPISGHRSVSWYQQTPGQGLQFLFEYFSETQRNKGNFPGRFSGRQFSNSRSEMNVSTLELGDSALYLCASSLVPGGSTDTQYFGPGTRLTVL.

This chain links TRBV29-1 with TRBJ1-2; D is possibly TRBD1 (5 bases). V lost 2 bases and J 5 bases, leaving 27 bases between the germline ends. The CDR3 has 18 residues. In germline, CDR1 is SQVTM, CDR2 ANQGSEA. The CDR3 loop reads CSVETLSLSSSPGYGYTF. CDR3 DNA: TGCAGCGTTGAAACCCTTTCACTTTCTTCTTCCCCAGGGTATGGCTACACCTTC.

This clone was found a few times. The chain couples TRBV6-5 to TRBJ1-2, with D possibly matching TRBD1 (6 bases). The CDR3 extends over 13 amino acids. From germline, CDR1 is MNHEY and CDR2 SVGAGI. Trimming took off 6 bases at V and 6 bases at J, with 14 bases between the two ends. CDR3 DNA sequence: TGTGCCAGCAGGAGTATGAACAGGGATGGCTACACCTTC. Translating it yields CASRSMNRDGYTF.

This clone was seen just once. The chain combines TRBV9 with TRBJ2-5, with TRBD1 matching 7 bases. V trimming: 0 bases; J trimming: 4 bases; junction bases outside the gene matches: 3. From germline, CDR1 is SGDLS and CDR2 YYNGEE. The CDR3 covers 14 residues. The CDR3: CASSVGWDRETQYF. DNA for the CDR3: TGTGCCAGCAGCGTAGGTTGGGACAGAGAGACCCAGTACTTC.

This clone came up once. This sequence joins TRBV7-9 and TRBJ1-2; unclear D gene. The germline V and J ends were trimmed by 1 base and 8 bases, with 11 bases remaining between them. The CDR3 totals 13 residues. Germline CDR1 and CDR2: SEHNR and FQNEAQ (reference sequence). CDR3 protein: CASSLVPARGYTF. CDR3 in DNA: TGTGCCAGCAGCTTAGTCCCGGCTCGGGGCTACACCTTC.

The chain combines TRBV11-3 with TRBJ2-4, with D tentatively TRBD2 (5 bases). Trimming left V 5 bases short and J 3 bases short, with 8 bases between. Germline V gives CDR1 SGHNT, CDR2 YENEEA. The CDR3 contains 13 residues. CDR3 sequence: CASSPEDKNIQYF. The CDR3, as DNA: TGTGCCAGCAGCCCGGAGGACAAAAACATTCAGTACTTC.

The V and J genes are TRBV5-1 and TRBJ1-6, with unresolved D. Germline lookup yields CDR1 SGHRS and CDR2 YFSETQ. The CDR3 extends over 11 amino acids. Deletions cut 0 bases from V and 11 bases from J, with 3 bases between. The CDR3 loop is CASSLGAPLHF. In DNA, the CDR3 is TGCGCCAGCAGCTTGGGGGCACCCCTCCACTTT.

This clone was found a few times. The chain links TRBV29-1 to TRBJ1-6; possible D gene TRBD1, 6 bases. Germline CDR1 and CDR2: SQVTM and ANQGSEA. Trimming shortened V by 5 bases and J by 10 bases, and 15 bases separated the two germline ends. The CDR3 is made up of 13 amino acids. CDR3 sequence: CSVTGSSGSPLHF. The CDR3 DNA sequence: TGCAGCGTTACAGGGAGTTCCGGATCACCCCTCCACTTT.

The chain employs TRBV7-9 and TRBJ2-5; 8 bases line up with TRBD2. The CDR3 is 16 residues long. After removal of 0 bases from V and 5 bases from J, the junction contained 8 bases not matched to a gene. CDR1 and CDR2 (germline): SEHNR, FQNEAQ (reference sequence). The CDR3 sequence is CASSLAGASGRETQYF. CDR3 bases: TGTGCCAGCAGCTTAGCTGGGGCTAGCGGGCGGGAGACCCAGTACTTC.

This clone has just a few counts. The chain combines TRBV18 with TRBJ1-3; 10 positions match TRBD1. After removal of 1 base from V and 0 bases from J, the junction contained 6 bases not matched to a gene. CDR1 is KGHSH, CDR2 LQKENI, per germline. This CDR3 contains 18 residues. The CDR3 loop is CASSPHRQGANSGNTIYF. The CDR3, as DNA: TGTGCCAGCTCACCACACCGACAGGGGGCTAACTCTGGAAACACCATATATTTT.

The chain has TRBV15 and TRBJ2-2, with TRBD2 as a possible D gene (7 bases). The CDR3 is 17 residues long. Trimming cost V 0 bases and J 4 bases, with 15 bases left between them. Germline-derived CDR1 and CDR2 are LNHNV and YYDKDF (reference sequence). The CDR3 DNA reads TGTGCCACCAGCAGAGATCATGGGCGGGGGCGCACCGGGGAGCTGTTTTTT. Translation: CATSRDHGRGRTGELFF.

The chain employs TRBV11-2 and TRBJ2-6; D is ambiguous. The CDR3 runs to 13 residues. Trimming cost V 0 bases and J 6 bases, with 3 bases left between them. Per germline, CDR1 SGHAT and CDR2 FQNNGV. CDR3 sequence (DNA): TGTGCCAGCAGCTTAGACCTGGCCAACGTCCTGACTTTC. Translation gives CASSLDLANVLTF.

The V gene is TRBV6-6, the J gene TRBJ1-3, with a tentative D call TRBD1 (5 bases). CDR3 length: 15 amino acids. In germline, CDR1 is MNHNY, CDR2 SVGAGI (reference sequence). V was clipped by 8 bases and J by 2 bases, with 16 bases between them. In DNA, the CDR3 is TGTGCCAGCTTGAGCCAGGGAGTCGCTGGAAACACCATATATTTT. Translating gives CASLSQGVAGNTIYF.

V gene TRBV6-5 combines with J gene TRBJ2-3; D might be TRBD1 (6 bases). Trimming left V 2 bases short and J 1 base short, with 10 bases between. The V gene's germline CDR1 is MNHEY and CDR2 SVGAGI. The CDR3 is made up of 15 amino acids. DNA of the CDR3: TGTGCCAGCAGTTACCTAGGGGGAGGCACAGATACGCAGTATTTT. It is translated as CASSYLGGGTDTQYF.

The chain is built from TRBV18 and TRBJ1-3; perhaps TRBD1 as D (5 bases). Germline CDR1 reads KGHSH; CDR2 reads LQKENI. The CDR3 extends over 14 amino acids. Trimming removed 1 base from V and 2 bases from J, with 6 bases in between. DNA for the CDR3: TGTGCCAGCTCACCACGCAGGGCTGGAAACACCATATATTTT. Residues: CASSPRRAGNTIYF.

The chain couples TRBV7-9 to TRBJ2-7; D is unresolved. Looked up from germline, CDR1 is SEHNR and CDR2 is FQNEAQ (reference sequence). V lost 3 bases to trimming and J lost 0 bases, with 9 bases between them. The CDR3 sequence is 14 residues long. For the CDR3, the DNA is TGTGCCAGCAGCTTTGGCGGAAGCTCCTACGAGCAGTACTTC. Amino acid sequence: CASSFGGSSYEQYF.

This clone occurred a few times. This chain's CDR3 is CASSQEGRSAGELFF. CDR3 coding DNA: TGCGCCAGCAGCCAAGAGGGCAGATCGGCCGGGGAGCTGTTTTTT. V and J are TRBV4-1 and TRBJ2-2; D not resolved. The CDR3 covers 15 residues. V lost 0 bases to trimming and J lost 6 bases, with 11 bases between them. Per the germline V gene, CDR1 is MGHRA and CDR2 is YSYEKL.

The chain recombines TRBV2 with TRBJ2-5; D remains unclear. Germline-derived CDR1 and CDR2 are SNHLY and FYNNEI. Trimming left V 5 bases short and J 7 bases short, with 11 bases between. This CDR3 comprises 12 residues. The CDR3, as DNA: TGTGCCAGCAGTAATTTTTTGAGGACCCAGTACTTC. Its translation: CASSNFLRTQYF.

This clone occurred a few times. J is TRBJ1-2 and V is TRBV27; D gene unclear. The CDR3 runs 16 residues. Trimming removed 0 bases from V and 4 bases from J, with 15 bases in between. Germline values: CDR1 MNHEY, CDR2 SMNVEV (reference sequence). The CDR3 nucleotides read TGTGCCAGCAGTTTATCTAACCACCCCTCCTTCTATGGCTACACCTTC. The encoded protein is CASSLSNHPSFYGYTF.

J is TRBJ2-1 and V is TRBV4-3; 7 nucleotides align to TRBD2. CDR3 length: 13 residues. Germline CDR1 reads LGHNA; CDR2 reads YSLEER. J gave up 7 bases and V 5 bases, and 5 bases lay outside the gene matches. CDR3 loop: CASSGEGWNEQFF. The CDR3 nucleotides read TGCGCCAGCAGCGGGGAGGGTTGGAATGAGCAGTTCTTC.